A single sample is the source of the 10 T cell receptor beta chains below, sequenced in a study of cytomegalovirus exposure and HLA in healthy donors. The PCR contained 60 Vbeta and 13 Jbeta primers. Repertoires were generated with immunoSEQ multiplex PCR, while TCRdb's copy carries only in-frame clones and drops some. The table shows 99,000 or so clones, with 70% to 85% occurring only once. Sequences were obtained from PBMCs. The receptor set was obtained from a woman aged 18-35 years in good health and CMV-seropositive.

This chain joins TRBV28 and TRBJ2-1; the D gene is possibly TRBD2 (5 bases). Germline CDR1 is MDHEN and CDR2 is SYDVKM. The ends were cut back, 8 bases at V and 14 bases at J, with 19 bases in the middle. The CDR3 spans 12 residues. The CDR3, as DNA: TGTGCCAGCCGAAGCGAGGGCACAGTAGAGTTCTTC. Encoded protein: CASRSEGTVEFF.

This clone turned up a few times. The rearrangement joins TRBV10-2 to TRBJ1-5; a possible D gene is TRBD1 (5 bases). The CDR3 has 14 residues. The ends were cut back, 3 bases at V and 3 bases at J, with 9 bases in the middle. Germline CDR1 is WSHSY and CDR2 is SAAADI. Written as DNA, the CDR3 is TGCGCCAGCAGTGATGACAGCTACAATCAGCCCCAGCATTTT. Its protein is CASSDDSYNQPQHF.

The chain couples TRBV19 to TRBJ1-5, with 8 bases fitting TRBD1. The CDR3 totals 14 residues. From germline, CDR1 is LNHDA and CDR2 SQIVND (reference sequence). Trimming cost V 5 bases and J 2 bases; bases outside gene matches: 2. Written as DNA, the CDR3 is TGTGCCAGTAGTCTGGGACAGGGCAATCAGCCCCAGCATTTT. This translates into CASSLGQGNQPQHF. The full variable domain, with the rest looked up from reference TRBV19 and TRBJ1-5, is DGGITQSPKYLFRKEGQNVTLSCEQNLNHDAMYWYRQDPGQGLRLIYYSQIVNDFQKGDIAEGYSVSREKKESFPLTVTSAQKNPTAFYLCASSLGQGNQPQHFGDGTRLSIL.

This clone occurred a few times. This chain connects TRBV21-1 to TRBJ1-5; TRBD1, as called in the table, went unchecked against the DNA. TRBV21-1 is a pseudogene segment. The length of the CDR3 is 14 residues. The CDR3 nucleotides are TGTGCCAGCAGCAGTCACAGGGGCAATCAGCCCCAGCATTTT. This encodes CASSSHRGNQPQHF.

The rearrangement links TRBV30 to TRBJ1-5; no clear D. Trimming stripped 1 base from V and 1 base from J, with 5 bases between. Per germline, CDR1 GTSNPN and CDR2 SVGIG (reference sequence). This CDR3 contains 13 residues. The CDR3 DNA is TGTGCCTGGAGTGACGCGAGCAATCAGCCCCAGCATTTT. Amino acid sequence: CAWSDASNQPQHF.

About this clone: This CDR3 is also generated by other DNA sequences in the sample. The genes are TRBV9 and TRBJ2-2, with TRBD2 identical over 7 bases. CDR1 SGDLS and CDR2 YYNGEE come from the germline V gene. V was pared by 0 bases and J by 1 base, with 3 bases of the junction left unmatched. The CDR3 has 16 residues. CDR3 sequence: CASSVALAENTGELFF. CDR3 nucleotide sequence: TGTGCCAGCAGCGTAGCTCTAGCGGAGAACACCGGGGAGCTGTTTTTT.

The genes are TRBV2 and TRBJ1-5; 9 nucleotides line up with TRBD1. V dropped 6 bases and J dropped 0; count of bases not matched to a gene: 3. CDR1 SNHLY and CDR2 FYNNEI come from the germline V gene. There are 15 residues in the CDR3. The CDR3 DNA follows: TGTGCCAGCAGAAGGACAGGGGATAGCAATCAGCCCCAGCATTTT. Translation gives CASRRTGDSNQPQHF.

The rearrangement joins TRBV30 to TRBJ1-2, with 12 positions matching TRBD1. This CDR3 spans 15 amino acids. The V gene's germline CDR1 is GTSNPN and CDR2 SVGIG (reference sequence). With V trimmed by 4 bases and J by 8 bases, 11 bases remained unmatched. This CDR3 is CAWKRGQGAVEGYTF. The CDR3 coding sequence is TGTGCCTGGAAAAGGGGACAGGGGGCCGTCGAGGGCTACACCTTC.

The chain combines TRBV19 with TRBJ1-5; D ambiguous. CDR1 is LNHDA and CDR2 is SQIVND in the germline V gene (reference sequence). The CDR3 has 16 amino acids. The ends were cut back, 4 bases at V and 0 bases at J, with 13 bases in the middle. The CDR3 region is CASSNVRSLSNQPQHF. CDR3 DNA sequence: TGTGCCAGTAGTAATGTTAGGAGCCTTAGCAATCAGCCCCAGCATTTT. Full variable domain (missing parts from reference TRBV19 and TRBJ1-5): DGGITQSPKYLFRKEGQNVTLSCEQNLNHDAMYWYRQDPGQGLRLIYYSQIVNDFQKGDIAEGYSVSREKKESFPLTVTSAQKNPTAFYLCASSNVRSLSNQPQHFGDGTRLSIL.

The V call is TRBV2, the J call TRBJ1-5; D is ambiguous. The CDR3 runs to 13 residues. Germline V gene sequence: CDR1 SNHLY, CDR2 FYNNEI. Trimming stripped 6 bases from V and 5 bases from J, with 11 bases between. The CDR3: CASRAEGYQPQHF. The DNA for the CDR3 is TGTGCCAGCAGAGCGGAAGGGTATCAGCCCCAGCATTTT.